These 17 T cell receptor beta chains were sequenced from one sample in a study of control samples from healthy donors and cancer patients. Sequencing used immunoSEQ multiplex PCR; TCRdb keeps in-frame clones, though not all of them. The table lists 130,000 or so clones, approximately 94% of them singletons. Sequencing was carried out using blood. Every receptor here comes from a man aged 35 to 55 in good health.

The chain is built from TRBV19 and TRBJ2-1; 11 bases match TRBD2. Germline CDR1 LNHDA, CDR2 SQIVND (reference sequence). The V and J ends lost 5 bases and 4 bases, in that order; junction bases with no gene match: 16. The CDR3 consists of 19 residues. CDR3 in amino acids: CASSPRLAGILKDYNEQFF. The CDR3 DNA sequence: TGTGCCAGTAGTCCCCGACTAGCGGGAATTCTAAAAGATTACAATGAGCAGTTCTTC.

This clone has a handful of counts. This chain links TRBV9 with TRBJ1-1; no reliable D call. This CDR3 comprises 13 residues. Trimming removed 0 bases from V and 5 bases from J, with 8 bases in between. From germline, CDR1 is SGDLS and CDR2 YYNGEE. CDR3 region: CASSVGGRTEAFF. The CDR3 DNA is TGTGCCAGCAGCGTAGGAGGGAGGACTGAAGCTTTCTTT.

The chain has TRBV7-9 and TRBJ1-5; 7 nucleotides line up with TRBD1. The CDR3 runs to 15 residues. V dropped 5 bases and J dropped 2; count of bases not matched to a gene: 6. Germline values: CDR1 SEHNR, CDR2 FQNEAQ (reference sequence). The CDR3 coding sequence is TGTGCCAGCAGCCCACAGGGGATCGGCAATCAGCCCCAGCATTTT. It encodes CASSPQGIGNQPQHF. Together with reference TRBV7-9 and TRBJ1-5, the CDR3 gives the full variable domain: DTGVSQNPRHKITKRGQNVTFRCDPISEHNRLYWYRQTLGQGPEFLTYFQNEAQLEKSRLLSDRFSAERPKGSFSTLEIQRTEQGDSAMYLCASSPQGIGNQPQHFGDGTRLSIL.

The V gene is TRBV28, the J gene TRBJ1-5, with 10 bases lining up with TRBD1. The germline CDR1 and CDR2 sequences are MDHEN and SYDVKM. V shed 5 bases and J 9 bases; nucleotides not matched to a gene: 7. The CDR3 is 14 amino acids. CDR3: CASSPGTGVGPQHF. The CDR3 nucleotides are TGTGCCAGCAGTCCCGGGACAGGGGTGGGGCCCCAGCATTTT.

The chain recombines TRBV29-1 with TRBJ2-3; 10 nucleotides line up with TRBD1. V lost 0 bases to trimming and J lost 7 bases; unmatched junction nucleotides: 13. This CDR3 region has 17 residues. The germline gives CDR1 SQVTM, CDR2 ANQGSEA. The CDR3 nucleotides are TGCAGCGTTGAAGAAATGGGACAGGGGACTTGGATGAATACGCAGTATTTT. Its protein is CSVEEMGQGTWMNTQYF.

J is TRBJ2-3 and V is TRBV27, with D maybe TRBD1 (5 bases). In germline, CDR1 is MNHEY, CDR2 SMNVEV (reference sequence). V was pared by 2 bases and J by 4 bases, with 13 bases between. The CDR3 length is 15 residues. CDR3 bases: TGTGCCAGCAGTTTAGGGCAGGGCTCTGCAGATACGCAGTATTTT. Encoded protein: CASSLGQGSADTQYF.

V and J are TRBV9 and TRBJ2-1; D remains unclear. The CDR3 is made up of 13 amino acids. Trimming shortened V by 0 bases and J by 6 bases, and 7 bases separated the two germline ends. Germline V gives CDR1 SGDLS, CDR2 YYNGEE. The CDR3 here is CASSVVDGNEQFF. CDR3 coding DNA: TGTGCCAGCAGCGTAGTTGACGGCAATGAGCAGTTCTTC.

The chain links TRBV5-8 to TRBJ2-1; weak D call: TRBD1 (5 bases). Germline V gives CDR1 SGHTS, CDR2 YDEGEE. V was pared by 5 bases and J by 9 bases, with 15 bases between. The CDR3 extends over 13 amino acids. CDR3 in amino acids: CASSLPQGSEQFF. The CDR3, as DNA: TGTGCCAGCAGTCTTCCCCAGGGATCTGAGCAGTTCTTC.

V usage is TRBV10-3 and J usage is TRBJ2-1; D may be TRBD1 or TRBD2 (5 bases each). The CDR3 runs to 14 residues. V lost 7 bases and J lost 6, with 16 bases in between. The germline V gene has CDR1 ENHRY and CDR2 SYGVKD. CDR3 in amino acids: CAITKMGEFNEQFF. CDR3 nucleotide sequence: TGTGCCATCACCAAGATGGGGGAGTTCAATGAGCAGTTCTTC.

The sample holds one count of this clone. This chain links TRBV9 with TRBJ1-1; TRBD1 matches at 8 bases. The germline CDR1 and CDR2 sequences are SGDLS and YYNGEE. The V gene end was trimmed by 4 bases and the J gene end by 5 bases; junction bases not matched to a gene: 13. The CDR3 has 16 amino acids. CDR3 sequence reads: CASSPGQEQPRTEAFF. CDR3 DNA sequence: TGTGCCAGCAGCCCGGGACAGGAACAGCCGCGGACTGAAGCTTTCTTT.

The CDR3 region is CASSNPGFGGYEQYF. CDR3 DNA sequence: TGTGCCAGCAGTAATCCGGGGTTTGGGGGGTACGAGCAGTACTTC. V usage is TRBV6-5 and J usage is TRBJ2-7, with a tentative D call TRBD2 (6 bases). The CDR3 extends over 15 amino acids. Trimming shortened V by 5 bases and J by 4 bases, and 18 bases separated the two germline ends. CDR1 and CDR2 (germline): MNHEY, SVGAGI.

V gene TRBV19 combines with J gene TRBJ1-4; 8 bases match TRBD1. The CDR3 has 15 amino acids. Germline V CDR1 and CDR2: LNHDA, SQIVND (reference sequence). The J segment lost 6 bases and the V segment lost 5 bases, leaving 8 bases of the junction unmatched. CDR3 sequence reads: CASSPPGQAYEKLFF. The CDR3 DNA reads as TGTGCCAGTAGTCCTCCGGGACAGGCATATGAAAAACTGTTTTTT.

The genes are TRBV10-1 and TRBJ2-3; tentative D call: TRBD2 (5 bases). With 4 bases removed from V and 3 bases from J, the gap between germline ends came to 11 bases. CDR3 length equals 14 residues. From germline, CDR1 is WNHNN and CDR2 SYGVQD (reference sequence). CDR3 amino acids: CASSARRGTDTQYF. The CDR3 nucleotides are TGCGCCAGCAGTGCCCGCCGCGGGACAGATACGCAGTATTTT.

J is TRBJ1-4 and V is TRBV6-5; D remains ambiguous. The germline CDR1 and CDR2 sequences are MNHEY and SVGAGI. This CDR3 contains 15 residues. V was shortened by 0 bases and J by 12 bases, with 17 bases between the two germline ends. The CDR3 sequence: CASSYSGPRVRELFF. For the CDR3, the DNA is TGTGCCAGCAGTTACTCGGGCCCCCGGGTCCGAGAACTGTTTTTT.

The J gene is TRBJ2-5, the V gene TRBV5-1, with TRBD2 matching 9 bases. This CDR3 is built from 18 residues. V lost 4 bases to trimming and J lost 1 base; unmatched junction nucleotides: 14. Germline V gene data show CDR1 as SGHRS and CDR2 as YFSETQ. In nucleotides, the CDR3 is TGCGCCAGCAGCCTGTGGGGCGGCGGGGGGGGCACCCAAGAGACCCAGTACTTC. This codes for CASSLWGGGGGTQETQYF.

The CDR3 protein is CASRVDRGEQYF. The CDR3 DNA sequence: TGTGCCAGCAGGGTAGACAGGGGAGAGCAGTACTTC. The chain combines TRBV2 with TRBJ2-7, with 8 nucleotides matching TRBD1. There are 12 residues in the CDR3. The ends lost 6 bases at V and 7 bases at J; junction bases unmatched: 5. Germline CDR1 is SNHLY and CDR2 is FYNNEI. Full variable domain (rest looked up from reference TRBV2 and TRBJ2-7): EPEVTQTPSHQVTQMGQEVILRCVPISNHLYFYWYRQILGQKVEFLVSFYNNEISEKSEIFDDQFSVERPDGSNFTLKIRSTKLEDSAMYFCASRVDRGEQYFGPGTRLTVT.

This clone was recorded once. The gene calls are TRBV5-1 and TRBJ2-2, with a tentative D call TRBD1 (6 bases). There are 14 residues in the CDR3. CDR1 is SGHRS and CDR2 is YFSETQ in the germline V gene. The V end lost 5 bases, the J end lost 0 bases, and 8 bases lay between the germline ends. The CDR3: CASSAGANTGELFF. The CDR3, as DNA: TGCGCCAGCAGTGCAGGGGCGAACACCGGGGAGCTGTTTTTT.